Below are 12 T cell receptor beta chains sequenced from a single sample in a study of blood T cells in healthy people across ages. Through a sample-barcoded 5' primer and a J-beta primer mix, a second PCR was run for roughly 6 to 12 cycles. TCRdb fed the 5' RACE reads into MiXCR, producing one record per CDR3 protein. The repertoire includes about 1.8 million distinct CDR3 sequences, about 50% of them detected once, and 2% to 2.5% sits in the top ten. Sequencing was done on a sample of blood. These receptors were obtained from a woman aged 40 to 55 in good health.

This chain uses TRBV28 with TRBJ1-1; D remains ambiguous. Germline V lookup: CDR1 MDHEN, CDR2 SYDVKM. The CDR3 loop spans 14 amino acids. V lost 8 bases and J 0 bases, leaving 13 bases between the germline ends. The CDR3 sequence: CASRPLTMNTEAFF. The CDR3, as DNA: TGTGCCAGCCGTCCTCTTACAATGAACACTGAAGCTTTCTTT.

The chain employs TRBV20-1 and TRBJ1-1, with D possibly TRBD1 on 6 matching bases. Trimming left V 5 bases short and J 3 bases short, with 19 bases between. Germline CDR1 is DFQATT and CDR2 is SNEGSKA (reference sequence). CDR3 length: 15 amino acids. The CDR3 nucleotides are TGCAGTGCTCGATGGACAGCAAGGCGGGACACTGAAGCTTTCTTT. As protein: CSARWTARRDTEAFF.

The V gene is TRBV4-3, the J gene TRBJ2-1; D possibly corresponds to TRBD1 (5 bases). The CDR3 runs to 17 residues. Trimming removed 0 bases from V and 9 bases from J, with 21 bases in between. Looked up from germline, CDR1 is LGHNA and CDR2 is YSLEER. The CDR3 is CASSQDLAGKGIGEQFF. Written as DNA, the CDR3 is TGCGCCAGCAGCCAAGATCTGGCAGGGAAAGGGATAGGTGAGCAGTTCTTC.

The V call is TRBV28, the J call TRBJ2-7; TRBD1 aligns across 9 bases. CDR1 MDHEN and CDR2 SYDVKM come from the germline V gene. V lost 5 bases, J lost 4 bases, and 12 bases stayed unmatched. The CDR3 covers 16 residues. CDR3 sequence (DNA): TGTGCCAGCAGTCCCCTCAGTACAGGGGGCTATTACGAGCAGTACTTC. It translates to CASSPLSTGGYYEQYF.

This clonotype was seen once. The chain joins TRBV7-9 to TRBJ2-3, with no clear D. V lost 5 bases and J lost 4, with 16 bases in between. Looked up from germline, CDR1 is SEHNR and CDR2 is FQNEAQ (reference sequence). This CDR3 contains 15 residues. This CDR3 reads CASSAWGNGADTQYF. CDR3 DNA sequence: TGTGCCAGCAGCGCTTGGGGAAATGGGGCAGATACGCAGTATTTT.

The chain carries TRBV13 and TRBJ2-7; 13 bases agree with TRBD2. With V trimmed by 4 bases and J by 4 bases, 10 bases remained unmatched. In germline, CDR1 is PRHDT, CDR2 FYEKMQ (reference sequence). The CDR3 length is 17 residues. As DNA, the CDR3 is TGTGCCAGCAGCTCACGACTAGCGGGGGGACCACCTTACGAGCAGTACTTC. Its translation is CASSSRLAGGPPYEQYF. Filled out from reference TRBV13 and TRBJ2-7, the complete variable domain reads AAGVIQSPRHLIKEKRETATLKCYPIPRHDTVYWYQQGPGQDPQFLISFYEKMQSDKGSIPDRFSAQQFSDYHSELNMSSLELGDSALYFCASSSRLAGGPPYEQYFGPGTRLTVT.

The chain links TRBV29-1 to TRBJ1-5; D not resolved. Germline values: CDR1 SQVTM, CDR2 ANQGSEA. The CDR3 runs to 12 residues. V was shortened by 4 bases and J by 6 bases, with 10 bases between the two germline ends. The CDR3 sequence is CSVVGAGQPQHF. The CDR3 bases are TGCAGCGTTGTGGGAGCGGGTCAGCCCCAGCATTTT.

CDR3 in DNA: TGCGCCAGCACTTCTCGGACAGGGGGCACAGATACGCAGTATTTT. It specifies CASTSRTGGTDTQYF. The chain employs TRBV5-1 and TRBJ2-3, with 9 bases fitting TRBD1. CDR3 length: 15 amino acids. V shed 6 bases and J 1 base; nucleotides not matched to a gene: 6. The germline CDR1 and CDR2 sequences are SGHRS and YFSETQ. The full variable domain, in which reference TRBV5-1 and TRBJ2-3 provide the parts outside the CDR3, is KAGVTQTPRYLIKTRGQQVTLSCSPISGHRSVSWYQQTPGQGLQFLFEYFSETQRNKGNFPGRFSGRQFSNSRSEMNVSTLELGDSALYLCASTSRTGGTDTQYFGPGTRLTVL.

The chain recombines TRBV29-1 with TRBJ2-1; D might be TRBD1 or TRBD2, each matching 6 bases. The J call may not be correct, given that the DNA end is closer to TRBJ2-7. This CDR3 comprises 13 residues. Germline CDR1 is SQVTM and CDR2 is ANQGSEA. The CDR3 sequence is CSVAGDTYNEQYF. The CDR3 region has the DNA TGCAGCGTTGCGGGGGACACCTACAATGAGCAGTACTTC.

This clonotype was counted only a few times. This rearrangement joins TRBV6-2 or TRBV6-3 to TRBJ1-2; possibly TRBD1 for D (5 bases). Germline loops: CDR1 MNHEY, CDR2 SVGEGT. The CDR3 consists of 15 residues. Trimming took 5 bases from V and 8 from J, leaving 21 bases between them. CDR3 nucleotides: TGTGCCAGCAGTGCTATCCCGGGACGAGGAATCGGCTACACCTTC. It encodes CASSAIPGRGIGYTF.

This clonotype was seen a handful of times. This sequence joins TRBV20-1 and TRBJ1-5, with D possibly being TRBD1 (5 bases). V lost 5 bases to trimming and J lost 2 bases, with 10 bases between them. Germline V gives CDR1 DFQATT, CDR2 SNEGSKA (reference sequence). The CDR3 has 13 amino acids. The CDR3 here is CSAYDSGNQPQHF. CDR3 DNA: TGCAGTGCTTACGACAGCGGCAATCAGCCCCAGCATTTT.

The CDR3 loop is CASSFDRVGEQFF. The CDR3 coding sequence is TGTGCCAGCAGCTTTGACAGGGTAGGAGAGCAGTTCTTC. The chain recombines TRBV5-5 with TRBJ2-1, with TRBD1 identical over 7 bases. The length of the CDR3 is 13 residues. Germline-derived CDR1 and CDR2 are SGHKS and YYEKEE (reference sequence). Losses at the gene ends were 2 bases for V and 10 bases for J; bases not matched to a gene: 6.